Shown below are 14 T cell receptor beta chains from a single sample sequenced in a study of post-analysis software for immune sequencing data. These TCRs' antigens remain unknown. The TCR beta cDNA libraries contained unique molecular identifiers. TCRdb reprocessed the PCR reads via MiXCR and lists one record per CDR3 protein. Of about 430,000 distinct CDR3 sequences listed, 39% are singletons. Regarding the study as a whole: Comparison of patients with controls showed five TRBV segments more frequent in patients, TRBV5-6, TRBV5-1 and TRBV20-1 among them.

Sequencing input: blood. The receptors originated from a girl aged 2 to 10 with multiple sclerosis.

The sample holds a few counts of this clonotype. CDR3 protein: CASSPQGATSTDTQYF. The CDR3 bases are TGTGCCAGCAGCCCACAGGGGGCGACTAGCACAGATACGCAGTATTTT. The chain carries TRBV7-2 and TRBJ2-3; 9 bases fit TRBD1. This CDR3 is built from 16 residues. Per germline, CDR1 SGHTA and CDR2 FQGNSA. V lost 5 bases to trimming and J lost 0 bases; unmatched junction nucleotides: 6.

The rearrangement joins TRBV5-1 to TRBJ1-4; D is unclear. The germline V gene encodes CDR1 SGHRS and CDR2 YFSETQ. The V and J ends lost 1 base and 5 bases respectively, with 12 bases between them. This CDR3 is 15 amino acids long. Here the CDR3 DNA reads TGCGCCAGCAGCTTGTTTAGCCAGTCGAATGAAAAACTGTTTTTT. This encodes CASSLFSQSNEKLFF.

This clonotype occurred a few times. The chain employs TRBV6-5 and TRBJ2-3, with 8 nucleotides matching TRBD2. Looked up from germline, CDR1 is MNHEY and CDR2 is SVGAGI. The length of the CDR3 is 13 residues. Trimming at V came to 5 bases and at J to 8 bases, leaving 6 bases not matched to a gene. The CDR3 nucleotides are TGTGCCAGCAGTCCGGGGGGGTTGGGTACGCAGTATTTT. Its protein product is CASSPGGLGTQYF.

The chain links TRBV20-1 to TRBJ1-5; D uncertain. The V end lost 1 base, the J end lost 8 bases, and 12 bases lay between the germline ends. This CDR3 comprises 13 residues. The germline CDR1 and CDR2 sequences are DFQATT and SNEGSKA (reference sequence). Here the CDR3 reads CSARAPGLEPQHF. The CDR3, as DNA: TGCAGTGCTAGAGCTCCGGGTTTGGAGCCCCAGCATTTT.

The V and J genes are TRBV20-1 and TRBJ2-5; possibly TRBD2 for D (6 bases). Germline CDR1 and CDR2: DFQATT and SNEGSKA (reference sequence). V was pared by 6 bases and J by 3 bases, with 14 bases between. The CDR3 covers 13 residues. DNA for the CDR3: TGCAGTGCGCGGGAAATATACAAAGAGACCCAGTACTTC. It yields the protein CSAREIYKETQYF.

This clonotype was seen a few times. The V gene is TRBV14, the J gene TRBJ2-5, with 13 bases fitting TRBD2. The DNA matches TRBJ2-7 better at its end, which makes the J call doubtful. This CDR3 contains 14 residues. Germline CDR1 SGHDN, CDR2 FVKESK. The CDR3 nucleotides read TGTGCCAGCAGCCTAAGGACTAGCGGGAGCGAGCAGTACTTC. It is translated as CASSLRTSGSEQYF.

This clonotype turned up a few times. The rearrangement uses TRBV29-1 and TRBJ2-7; no reliable D call. CDR3 length: 12 amino acids. V lost 4 bases to trimming and J lost 0 bases, with 7 bases between them. CDR1 is SQVTM and CDR2 is ANQGSEA in the germline V gene. The CDR3 DNA reads TGCAGCGTTGGGTCCGGCTCCTACGAGCAGTACTTC. This translates into CSVGSGSYEQYF.

The rearrangement joins TRBV4-2 to TRBJ1-1, with D unresolved. CDR3 length: 10 amino acids. The V end was cut by 1 base, the J end by 13 bases, with 7 bases between. Germline V CDR1 and CDR2: LGHNA, YNFKEQ. The CDR3 loop reads CASSQGSVFF. DNA for the CDR3: TGTGCCAGCAGCCAAGGGTCAGTTTTCTTT.

V and J are TRBV13 and TRBJ2-5; 9 bases align to TRBD1. J lost 4 bases, V lost 5 bases, and 5 bases had no gene match. Germline CDR1 and CDR2: PRHDT and FYEKMQ (reference sequence). The CDR3 sequence is 14 residues long. The CDR3, as DNA: TGTGCCAGCAGCCCGGGGACAGGGATAGAGACCCAGTACTTC. Its translation: CASSPGTGIETQYF.

The chain links TRBV29-1 to TRBJ2-5; TRBD1 is a possible D gene (6 bases). The CDR3 consists of 12 residues. The germline CDR1 and CDR2 sequences are SQVTM and ANQGSEA. CDR3: CTILGAHETQYF. The DNA of the CDR3 is TGCACCATACTGGGGGCTCACGAGACCCAGTACTTC. The whole variable domain, filled in from reference TRBV29-1 and TRBJ2-5, reads SAVISQKPSRDICQRGTSLTIQCQVDSQVTMMFWYRQQPGQSLTLIATANQGSEATYESGFVIDKFPISRPNLTFSTLTVSNMSPEDSSIYLCTILGAHETQYFGPGTRLLVL.

Ten or more counts support this clonotype. The V and J genes are TRBV4-1 and TRBJ2-3, with 10 bases aligning to TRBD2. V gave up 4 bases and J gave up 8 bases; unmatched junction bases: 6. Germline CDR1 and CDR2: MGHRA and YSYEKL. The CDR3 contains 14 residues. The CDR3 bases are TGCGCCAGCAGCCCCGGGACTAGCGAAACTACGCAGTATTTT. As protein: CASSPGTSETTQYF.

In this sample, this clonotype turned up a few times. The gene calls are TRBV9 and TRBJ1-5, with D possibly TRBD1 on 6 matching bases. From germline, CDR1 is SGDLS and CDR2 YYNGEE. The V gene lost 0 bases and the J gene lost 6 bases, with 13 bases spanning the gap. The CDR3 is made up of 15 amino acids. Here the CDR3 DNA reads TGTGCCAGCAGCGTAGGAATCCAGGGGAGTCAGCCCCAGCATTTT. It specifies CASSVGIQGSQPQHF.

The chain has TRBV7-9 and TRBJ1-2; D is uncertain. The CDR3 contains 12 residues. The V end lost 1 base, the J end lost 7 bases, and 7 bases lay between the germline ends. Germline CDR1 SEHNR, CDR2 FQNEAQ (reference sequence). The CDR3 here is CASSLGASGYTF. Written as DNA, the CDR3 is TGTGCCAGCAGCTTAGGGGCCAGTGGCTACACCTTC. The variable domain in full, with the rest retrieved from reference TRBV7-9 and TRBJ1-2, is DTGVSQNPRHKITKRGQNVTFRCDPISEHNRLYWYRQTLGQGPEFLTYFQNEAQLEKSRLLSDRFSAERPKGSFSTLEIQRTEQGDSAMYLCASSLGASGYTFGSGTRLTVV.

The DNA of the CDR3 is TGCAGCGGTATACTCGAAAAACTGTTTTTT. Translated: CSGILEKLFF. J is TRBJ1-4 and V is TRBV29-1; D remains unclear. The CDR3 is 10 amino acids. CDR1 is SQVTM and CDR2 is ANQGSEA in the germline V gene. Deletions cut 7 bases from V and 8 bases from J, with 8 bases between.